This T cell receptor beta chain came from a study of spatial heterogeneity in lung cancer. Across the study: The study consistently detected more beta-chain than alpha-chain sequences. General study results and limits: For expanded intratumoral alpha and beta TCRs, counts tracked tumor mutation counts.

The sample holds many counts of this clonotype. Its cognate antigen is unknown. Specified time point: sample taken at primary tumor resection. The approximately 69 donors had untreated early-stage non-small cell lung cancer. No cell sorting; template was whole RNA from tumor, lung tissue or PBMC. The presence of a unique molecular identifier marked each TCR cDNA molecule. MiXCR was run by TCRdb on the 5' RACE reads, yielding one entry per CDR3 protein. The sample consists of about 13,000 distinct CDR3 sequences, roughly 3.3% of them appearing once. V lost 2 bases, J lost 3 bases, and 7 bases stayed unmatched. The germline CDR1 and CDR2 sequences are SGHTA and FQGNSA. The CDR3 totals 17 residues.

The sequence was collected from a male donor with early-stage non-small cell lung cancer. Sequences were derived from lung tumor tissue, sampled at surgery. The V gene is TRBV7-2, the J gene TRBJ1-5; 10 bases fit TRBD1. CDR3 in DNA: TGTGCCAGCAGCTTATTGACAGGGGGCGCGCTCAATCAGCCCCAGCATTTT. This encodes CASSLLTGGALNQPQHF.